Following are 10 T cell receptor beta chains from one sample sequenced in a study of cytomegalovirus exposure and HLA in healthy donors. Primers included in the PCR were 60 Vbeta and 13 Jbeta primers. Only in-frame clones appear in the TCRdb table, and some are missing; sequencing was by immunoSEQ multiplex PCR. The sample lists roughly 150,000 clones, around four fifths occurring once. Sequenced sample: PBMCs. All receptors come from a man aged 18 to 30 in good health and CMV-seropositive.

The chain combines TRBV5-5 with TRBJ1-2; the D is unclear. Looked up from germline, CDR1 is SGHKS and CDR2 is YYEKEE (reference sequence). The ends were cut back, 3 bases at V and 1 base at J, with 7 bases in the middle. This CDR3 spans 13 amino acids. CDR3 nucleotides: TGTGCCAGCAGCTATGACATTAACTATGGCTACACCTTC. Translating gives CASSYDINYGYTF.

The chain carries TRBV4-1 and TRBJ2-7, with D possibly being TRBD1 (5 bases). The germline CDR1 and CDR2 sequences are MGHRA and YSYEKL. Trimming pared 2 bases from V and 1 base from J, leaving 12 bases between. The CDR3 contains 15 residues. For the CDR3, the DNA is TGCGCCAGCAGCCAACTTTTGACAGCGTCCTACGAGCAGTACTTC. It translates to CASSQLLTASYEQYF.

This clone has more than one count but fewer than ten. The chain links TRBV6-6 to TRBJ1-3; D is perhaps TRBD1 (5 bases). The CDR3 covers 15 residues. Per germline, CDR1 MNHNY and CDR2 SVGAGI (reference sequence). The V end lost 4 bases, the J end lost 2 bases, and 12 bases lay between the germline ends. CDR3 region: CASSLGAYAGNTIYF. CDR3 bases: TGTGCCAGCAGTTTAGGGGCCTACGCTGGAAACACCATATATTTT.

V and J are TRBV7-8 and TRBJ2-7; no clear D gene. This CDR3 has 14 residues. Germline CDR1 and CDR2: SGHVS and FQNEAQ. V lost 3 bases, J lost 3 bases, and 12 bases lay in between. As DNA, the CDR3 is TGTGCCAGCAGCTTGTCCACCAGAGGCTACGAGCAGTACTTC. This encodes CASSLSTRGYEQYF.

The chain combines TRBV10-3 with TRBJ1-2, with a tentative D call TRBD1 (5 bases). CDR3 length: 14 residues. Trimming left V 1 base short and J 0 bases short, with 6 bases between. Germline lookup yields CDR1 ENHRY and CDR2 SYGVKD. CDR3 loop: CAISELDTNYGYTF. In DNA form, the CDR3 reads TGTGCCATCAGTGAGTTGGACACTAACTATGGCTACACCTTC.

The chain employs TRBV27 and TRBJ2-1; tentatively, D is TRBD2 (6 bases). V was trimmed by 5 bases and J by 6 bases, leaving 23 bases between them. The CDR3 runs to 17 residues. Germline V CDR1 and CDR2: MNHEY, SMNVEV (reference sequence). The CDR3 loop reads CASSRLVGVRGGNEQFF. The CDR3 nucleotides read TGTGCCAGCAGTCGACTAGTGGGGGTCAGAGGCGGCAATGAGCAGTTCTTC.

The chain employs TRBV18 and TRBJ1-5, with D tentatively TRBD1 (6 bases). From germline, CDR1 is KGHSH and CDR2 LQKENI. CDR3 length: 14 residues. Trimming removed 5 bases at V and 4 bases at J, with 12 bases between. This CDR3 is CASSDTGWNQPQHF. The DNA for the CDR3 is TGTGCCAGCTCAGACACAGGGTGGAATCAGCCCCAGCATTTT.

As regards this clone: The sample carries other DNA sequences with the same CDR3. The chain joins TRBV28 to TRBJ1-5; tentatively, D is TRBD1 (5 bases). The CDR3 contains 14 residues. Trimming pared 6 bases from V and 3 bases from J, leaving 12 bases between. CDR1 MDHEN and CDR2 SYDVKM come from the germline V gene. The CDR3 DNA reads as TGTGCCAGCAGCCGTGACAGACTCAATCAGCCCCAGCATTTT. As protein: CASSRDRLNQPQHF.

The chain combines TRBV18 with TRBJ1-5; D call uncertain. Germline V gene lookup returns CDR1 KGHSH and CDR2 LQKENI. V shed 1 base and J shed 3 bases, with 7 bases lying between them. This CDR3 spans 14 amino acids. The CDR3 spells CASSPQGDNQPQHF. In DNA, the CDR3 is TGTGCCAGCTCACCACAGGGAGACAATCAGCCCCAGCATTTT.

DNA of the CDR3: TGTGCCAGCAGCCAAGGAGGGTATGGGTACGAGCAGTACTTC. It yields the protein CASSQGGYGYEQYF. The gene calls are TRBV14 and TRBJ2-7, with a weak D call TRBD2 (5 bases). The germline V gene has CDR1 SGHDN and CDR2 FVKESK. V was trimmed by 1 base and J by 4 bases, leaving 11 bases between them. The CDR3 covers 14 residues. Full variable domain (outside the CDR3, taken from reference TRBV14 and TRBJ2-7): EAGVTQFPSHSVIEKGQTVTLRCDPISGHDNLYWYRRVMGKEIKFLLHFVKESKQDESGMPNNRFLAERTGGTYSTLKVQPAELEDSGVYFCASSQGGYGYEQYFGPGTRLTVT.